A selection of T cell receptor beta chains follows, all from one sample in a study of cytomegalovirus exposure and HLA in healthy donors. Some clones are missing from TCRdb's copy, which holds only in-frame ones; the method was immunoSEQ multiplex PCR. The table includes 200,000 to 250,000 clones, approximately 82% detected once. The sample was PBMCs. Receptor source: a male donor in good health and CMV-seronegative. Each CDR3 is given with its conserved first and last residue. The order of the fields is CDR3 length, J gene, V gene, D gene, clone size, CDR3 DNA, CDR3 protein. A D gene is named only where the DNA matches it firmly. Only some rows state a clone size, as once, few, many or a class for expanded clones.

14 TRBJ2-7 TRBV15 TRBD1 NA TGTGCCACCAGCGGCCGGGACAGCTCCTACGAGCAGTACTTC CATSGRDSSYEQYF
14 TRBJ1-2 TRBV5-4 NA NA TGTGCCAGCAGCGCGGGGCGCCTCCCGCGGGGCTACACCTTC CASSAGRLPRGYTF
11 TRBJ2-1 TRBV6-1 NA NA TGTGCCAGCAGTGAAGAATCGGAGCAGTTCTTC CASSEESEQFF
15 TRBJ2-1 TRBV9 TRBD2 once TGTGCCAGCAGCGCAGGGACTAGGGCCTACAATGAGCAGTTCTTC CASSAGTRAYNEQFF
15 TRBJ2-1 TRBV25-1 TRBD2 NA TGTGCCAGCGCAGTTAGCGGGAGAACCTACAATGAGCAGTTCTTC CASAVSGRTYNEQFF
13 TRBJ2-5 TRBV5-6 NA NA TGTGCCAGCAGCTTGATTCTCCAAGAGACCCAGTACTTC CASSLILQETQYF
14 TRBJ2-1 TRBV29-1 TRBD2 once TGCAGCGTTATGGGACTAGCGACCTACAATGAGCAGTTCTTC CSVMGLATYNEQFF
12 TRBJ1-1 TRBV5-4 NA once TGTGCCAGCAGCTTGGGACCAGGGATAGCTTTCTTT CASSLGPGIAFF
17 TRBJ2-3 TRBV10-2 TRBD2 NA TGCGCCAGCAGGGCCGGGACTAGCTCGTCTAGCACAGATACGCAGTATTTT CASRAGTSSSSTDTQYF
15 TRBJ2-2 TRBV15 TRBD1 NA TGTGCCACGAAAAGAGAATGGACAGGGTCCGGGGAGCTGTTTTTT CATKREWTGSGELFF
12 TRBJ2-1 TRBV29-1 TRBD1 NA TGCAGCGTTAGGACAGGGGTGAATGAGCAGTTCTTC CSVRTGVNEQFF
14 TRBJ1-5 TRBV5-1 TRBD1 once TGCGCCAGCGCTACCCGAGGGGGCGACCAGCCCCAGCATTTT CASATRGGDQPQHF
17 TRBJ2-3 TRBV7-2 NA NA TGTGCCAGCAGCACACCACCAAGGGGGGGGAGCACAGATACGCAGTATTTT CASSTPPRGGSTDTQYF
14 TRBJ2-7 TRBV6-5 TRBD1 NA TGTGCCAGCAGTCCGGGACAGGGGGCCTACGAGCAGTACTTC CASSPGQGAYEQYF
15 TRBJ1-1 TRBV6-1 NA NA TGTGCCAGCAGTCTGGACGCGGGAGGAAACACTGAAGCTTTCTTT CASSLDAGGNTEAFF
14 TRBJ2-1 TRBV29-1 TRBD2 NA TGCAGCGTTGAAGGGACTAGCGGGGCCCTTGAGCAGTTCTTC CSVEGTSGALEQFF
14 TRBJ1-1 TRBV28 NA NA TGTGCCAGCAGTGGAGGGGTGCTGAACACTGAAGCTTTCTTT CASSGGVLNTEAFF
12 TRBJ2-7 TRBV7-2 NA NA TGTGCCAGCAGCTTTACGGGCTACGAGCAGTACTTC CASSFTGYEQYF
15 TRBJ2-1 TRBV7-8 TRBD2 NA TGTGCCAGCAGCGCCGCGGGAGGGATCTACAATGAGCAGTTCTTC CASSAAGGIYNEQFF
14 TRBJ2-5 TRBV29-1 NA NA TGCAGCGTTGAAGGGGGCCTGGGGCAAGAGACCCAGTACTTC CSVEGGLGQETQYF
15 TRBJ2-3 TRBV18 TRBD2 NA TGTGCCAGCTCACCTGCGGGAGGCGGCTCAGATACGCAGTATTTT CASSPAGGGSDTQYF
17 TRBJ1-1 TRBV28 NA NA TGTGCCAGCAGCCTCCCACCGCGGTTGATATCGAACACTGAAGCTTTCTTT CASSLPPRLISNTEAFF
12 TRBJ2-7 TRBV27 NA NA TGTGCCAGCAGTTTCAGGGCGGGGGAGCAGTACTTC CASSFRAGEQYF
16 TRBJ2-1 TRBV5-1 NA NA TGCGCCAGCAGCTTGCTGCTGGGGAGCTCCTACAATGAGCAGTTCTTC CASSLLLGSSYNEQFF
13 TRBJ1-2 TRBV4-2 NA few TGTGCCAGCAGCCAAGATTCGTCGGAGGGCTACACCTTC CASSQDSSEGYTF
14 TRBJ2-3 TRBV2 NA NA TGTGCCAGCATAGTATTGCTAGTCGCAGATACGCAGTATTTT CASIVLLVADTQYF
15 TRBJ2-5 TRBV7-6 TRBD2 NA TGTGCCAGCAGCTTAGTTAGCGGGAGGCTAGAGACCCAGTACTTC CASSLVSGRLETQYF
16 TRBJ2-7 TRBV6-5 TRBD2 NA TGTGCCAGCAGTTACTCGGTTAGCGGGAGATTCTACGAGCAGTACTTC CASSYSVSGRFYEQYF
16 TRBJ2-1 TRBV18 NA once TGTGCCACCTGCATACGCGCGGCGGGGTCCTACAATGAGCAGTTCTTC CATCIRAAGSYNEQFF